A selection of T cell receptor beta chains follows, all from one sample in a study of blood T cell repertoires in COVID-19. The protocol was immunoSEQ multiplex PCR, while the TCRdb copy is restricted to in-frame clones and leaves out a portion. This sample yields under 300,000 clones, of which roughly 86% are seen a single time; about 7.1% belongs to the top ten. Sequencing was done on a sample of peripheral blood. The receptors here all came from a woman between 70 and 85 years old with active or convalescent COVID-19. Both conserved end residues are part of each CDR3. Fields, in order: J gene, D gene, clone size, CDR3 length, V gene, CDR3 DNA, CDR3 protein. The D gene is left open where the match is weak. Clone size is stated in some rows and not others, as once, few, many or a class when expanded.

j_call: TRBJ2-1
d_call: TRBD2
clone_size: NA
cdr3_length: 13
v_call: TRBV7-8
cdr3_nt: TGTGCCAGCAGCTTAGGAGCGGGGAATGAGCAGTTCTTC
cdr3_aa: CASSLGAGNEQFF

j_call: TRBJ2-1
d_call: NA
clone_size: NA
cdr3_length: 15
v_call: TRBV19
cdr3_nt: TGTGCCAGTAGTACAGGTCAGGGTAGGATGCATGAGCAGTTCTTC
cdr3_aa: CASSTGQGRMHEQFF

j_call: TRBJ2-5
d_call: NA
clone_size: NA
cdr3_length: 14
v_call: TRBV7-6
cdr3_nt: TGTGCCAGCAGCTTAGTAGGGGCACGGGAGACCCAGTACTTC
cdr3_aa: CASSLVGARETQYF

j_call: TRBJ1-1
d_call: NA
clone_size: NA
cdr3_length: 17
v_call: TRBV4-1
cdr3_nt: TGCGCCAGCAGCCCGCCGGGCTCCAGGACACATCTCACTGAAGCTTTCTTT
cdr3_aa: CASSPPGSRTHLTEAFF

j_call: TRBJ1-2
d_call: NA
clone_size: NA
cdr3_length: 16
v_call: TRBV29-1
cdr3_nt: TGCAGCGTTGACGGGGTCAGGGACACCTCTAACTATGGCTACACCTTC
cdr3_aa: CSVDGVRDTSNYGYTF

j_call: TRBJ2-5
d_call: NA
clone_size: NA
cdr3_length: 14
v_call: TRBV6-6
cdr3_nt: TGTGCCAGCAGTTACTCCGGGGGTGCAGAGACCCAGTACTTC
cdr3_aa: CASSYSGGAETQYF

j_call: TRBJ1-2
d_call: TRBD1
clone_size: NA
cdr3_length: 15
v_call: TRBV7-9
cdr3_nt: TGTGCCAGCAGCTTAGAGGACAGGGGTGTAAATGGCTACACCTTC
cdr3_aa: CASSLEDRGVNGYTF

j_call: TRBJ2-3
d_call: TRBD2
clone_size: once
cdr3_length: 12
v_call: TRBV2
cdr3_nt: TGTGCCAGCAGTGTGGGCGGGGGGTTCGGGTATTTT
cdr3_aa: CASSVGGGFGYF

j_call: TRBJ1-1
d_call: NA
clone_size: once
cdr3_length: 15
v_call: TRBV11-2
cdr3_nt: TGTGCCAGCAGCTTGCGGGAGGTGATGAACACTGAAGCTTTCTTT
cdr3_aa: CASSLREVMNTEAFF

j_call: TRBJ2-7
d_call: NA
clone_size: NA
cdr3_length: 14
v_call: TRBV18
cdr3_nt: TGTGCCAGCTCACCAATCAGGGACGCGGGGGAGCAGTACTTC
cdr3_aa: CASSPIRDAGEQYF

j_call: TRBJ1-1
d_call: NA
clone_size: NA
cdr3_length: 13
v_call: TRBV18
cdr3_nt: TGTGCCAGCTCACCCAAAGTAGACACTGAAGCTTTCTTT
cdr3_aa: CASSPKVDTEAFF

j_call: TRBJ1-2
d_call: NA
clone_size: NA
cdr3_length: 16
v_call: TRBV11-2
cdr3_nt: TGTGCCAGCAGCTTAGATAGTAGAGGGAGCCCCTATGGCTACACCTTC
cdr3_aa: CASSLDSRGSPYGYTF

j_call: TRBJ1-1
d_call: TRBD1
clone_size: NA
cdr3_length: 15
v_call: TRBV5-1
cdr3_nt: TGCGCCAGCAGCTCCGGACAGGTCCCAAGGGACGGAGCTTTCTTT
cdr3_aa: CASSSGQVPRDGAFF

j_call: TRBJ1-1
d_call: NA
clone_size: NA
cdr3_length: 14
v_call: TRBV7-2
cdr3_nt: TGTGCCAGCAGCTTAGGGGGGGTTTTGACTGAAGCTTTCTTT
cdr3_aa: CASSLGGVLTEAFF

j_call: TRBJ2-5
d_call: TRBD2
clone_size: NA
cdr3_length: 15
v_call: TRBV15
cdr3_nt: TGTGCCACCAGCAGAGGTAGCGGGGGTGAAGAGACCCAGTACTTC
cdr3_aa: CATSRGSGGEETQYF

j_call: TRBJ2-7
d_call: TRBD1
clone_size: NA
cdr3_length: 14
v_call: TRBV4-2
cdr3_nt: TGTGCCAGCCAACCGGACAGGCGACAAGGCGAGCAGTACTTC
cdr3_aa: CASQPDRRQGEQYF

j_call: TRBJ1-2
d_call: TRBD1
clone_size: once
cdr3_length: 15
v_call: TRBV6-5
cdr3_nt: TGTGCCAGCAGTCGCAGGGGACAGGCCGACTATGGCTACACCTTC
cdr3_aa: CASSRRGQADYGYTF

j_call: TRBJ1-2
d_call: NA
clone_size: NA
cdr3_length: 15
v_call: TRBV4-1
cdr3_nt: TGCGCCAGCAGCCAAGACAAGGGAGGCTACTATGGCTACACCTTC
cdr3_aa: CASSQDKGGYYGYTF

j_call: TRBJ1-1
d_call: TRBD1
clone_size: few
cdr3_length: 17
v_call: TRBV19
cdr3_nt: TGTGCCAGTAGTATTAGGATGACAGGGGTAGGAAAAACTGAAGCTTTCTTT
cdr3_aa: CASSIRMTGVGKTEAFF

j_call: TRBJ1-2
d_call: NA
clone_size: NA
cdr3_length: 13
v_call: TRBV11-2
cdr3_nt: TGTGCCAGCAGCCCGGGACTGATCTATGGCTACACCTTC
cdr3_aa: CASSPGLIYGYTF

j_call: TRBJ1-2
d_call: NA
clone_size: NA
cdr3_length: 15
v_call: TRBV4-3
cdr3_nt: TGCGCCAGCAGCCGCGTGCTAACGGACAGCTATGGCTACACCTTC
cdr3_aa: CASSRVLTDSYGYTF

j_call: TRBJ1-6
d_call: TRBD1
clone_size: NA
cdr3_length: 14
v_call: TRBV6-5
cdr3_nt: TGTGCCAGCAGCCTTGACAGGGTTAATTCACCCCTCCACTTT
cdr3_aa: CASSLDRVNSPLHF

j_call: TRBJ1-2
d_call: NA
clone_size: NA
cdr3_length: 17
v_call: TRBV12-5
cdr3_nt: TGTGCTAGTGGCTTTACACCGGCAGGGGATCATAACTATGGCTACACCTTC
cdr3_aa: CASGFTPAGDHNYGYTF

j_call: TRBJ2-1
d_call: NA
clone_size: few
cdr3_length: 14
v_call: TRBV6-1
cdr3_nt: TGTGCCAGCAGTGAAAACTATAACAAGGGGGAGCAGTTCTTC
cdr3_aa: CASSENYNKGEQFF

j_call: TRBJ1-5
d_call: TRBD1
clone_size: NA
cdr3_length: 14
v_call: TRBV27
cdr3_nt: TGTGCCAGCGGGCCTACAGGGGGCGGTCAGCCCCAGCATTTT
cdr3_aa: CASGPTGGGQPQHF

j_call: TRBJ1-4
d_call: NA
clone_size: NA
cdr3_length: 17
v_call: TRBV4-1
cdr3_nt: TGCGCCAGCAGCCAAGAAGGGGGTCACTCAACTAATGAAAAACTGTTTTTT
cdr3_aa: CASSQEGGHSTNEKLFF

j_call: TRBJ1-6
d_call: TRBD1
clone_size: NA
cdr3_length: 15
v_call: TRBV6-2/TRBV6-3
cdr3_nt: TGTGCCAGCAGCTGGGGGGCAGGGGGCTCAGCGCCCCTCCACTTT
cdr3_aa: CASSWGAGGSAPLHF

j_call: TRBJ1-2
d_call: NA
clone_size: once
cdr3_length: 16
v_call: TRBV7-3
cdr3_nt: TGTGCCAGCAGCCCCCCCCGACAGGCATCCTCCAATGGCTACACCTTC
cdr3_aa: CASSPPRQASSNGYTF

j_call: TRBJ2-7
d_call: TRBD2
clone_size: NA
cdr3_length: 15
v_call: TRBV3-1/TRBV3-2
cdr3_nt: TGTGCCAGCAGCCGAGCGGGGGGTACCTCCTACGAGCAGTACTTC
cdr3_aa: CASSRAGGTSYEQYF

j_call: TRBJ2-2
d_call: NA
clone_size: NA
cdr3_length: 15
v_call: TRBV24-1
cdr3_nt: TGTGCCACCAGTGATTTGACAGTTAACACCGGGGAGCTGTTTTTT
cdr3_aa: CATSDLTVNTGELFF

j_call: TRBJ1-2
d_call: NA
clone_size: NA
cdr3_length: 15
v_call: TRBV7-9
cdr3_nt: TGTGCCAGCAGCTCTACAGGGTATGGCGACTATGGCTACACCTTC
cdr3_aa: CASSSTGYGDYGYTF

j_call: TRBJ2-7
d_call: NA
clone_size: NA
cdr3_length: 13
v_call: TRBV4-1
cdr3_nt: TGCGCCAGCAGCCCCCGGGACTGGCTGGAGCAGTACTTC
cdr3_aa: CASSPRDWLEQYF

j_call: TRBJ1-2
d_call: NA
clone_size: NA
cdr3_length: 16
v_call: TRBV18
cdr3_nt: TGTGCCAGCTCACCCGCAATAAGCGGGGAGAGCTATGGCTACACCTTC
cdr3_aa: CASSPAISGESYGYTF

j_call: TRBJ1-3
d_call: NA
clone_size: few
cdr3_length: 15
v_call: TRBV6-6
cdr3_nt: TGTGCCAGCATCGGCGCGGCTGATCCTGGAAACACCATATATTTT
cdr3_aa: CASIGAADPGNTIYF

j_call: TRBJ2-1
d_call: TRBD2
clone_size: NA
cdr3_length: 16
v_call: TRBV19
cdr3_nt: TGTGCCAGTAGTCCCCATAGCGGGGGGGCCTACAATGAGCAGTTCTTC
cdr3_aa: CASSPHSGGAYNEQFF

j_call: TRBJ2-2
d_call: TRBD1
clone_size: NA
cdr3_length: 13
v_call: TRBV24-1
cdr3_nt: TGTGCCACTTGGGACAGGGTGGCCGGGGAGCTGTTTTTT
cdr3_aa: CATWDRVAGELFF

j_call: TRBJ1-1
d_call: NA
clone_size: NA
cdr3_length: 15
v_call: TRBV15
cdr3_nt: TGTGCCACCAGCAGAGGCCCTACAGGGAACACTGAAGCTTTCTTT
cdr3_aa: CATSRGPTGNTEAFF

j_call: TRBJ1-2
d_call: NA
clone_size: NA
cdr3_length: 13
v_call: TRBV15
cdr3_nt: TGTGCCACCAGCAGAGGAGAGAACTATGGCTACACCTTC
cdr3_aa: CATSRGENYGYTF

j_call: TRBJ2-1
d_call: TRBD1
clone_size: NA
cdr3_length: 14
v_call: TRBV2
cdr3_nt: TGTGCCAGCACTGCCGGGACAGGTCACGGTGAGCAGTTCTTC
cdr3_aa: CASTAGTGHGEQFF

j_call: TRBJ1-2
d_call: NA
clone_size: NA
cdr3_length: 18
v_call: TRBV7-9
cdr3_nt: TGTGCCAGCAGCTCTCGAGGGTTTACATCAAGCTACTCAGGAGGCTACACCTTC
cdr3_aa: CASSSRGFTSSYSGGYTF

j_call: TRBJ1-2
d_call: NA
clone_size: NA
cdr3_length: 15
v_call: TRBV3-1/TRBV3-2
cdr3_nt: TGTGCCAGCAGCTTCGGCGGTCGGGGTATGGATGGCTACACCTTC
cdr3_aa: CASSFGGRGMDGYTF

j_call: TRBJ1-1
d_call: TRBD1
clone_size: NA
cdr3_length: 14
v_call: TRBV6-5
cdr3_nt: TGTGCCAGCAGTTCGGGACAGACGAACACTGAAGCTTTCTTT
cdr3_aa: CASSSGQTNTEAFF

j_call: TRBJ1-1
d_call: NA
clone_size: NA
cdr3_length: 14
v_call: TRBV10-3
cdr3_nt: TGTGCCATCAGTGAGGAGGGAGTGAGGACTGAAGCTTTCTTT
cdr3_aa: CAISEEGVRTEAFF

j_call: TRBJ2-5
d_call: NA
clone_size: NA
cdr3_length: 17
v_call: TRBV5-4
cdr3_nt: TGTGCCAGCAGCTTTGAGAAGGACACCGCCATCCAAGAGACCCAGTACTTC
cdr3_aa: CASSFEKDTAIQETQYF

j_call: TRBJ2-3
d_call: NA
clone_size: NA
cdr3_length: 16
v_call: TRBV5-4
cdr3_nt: TGTGCCAGCAGCCCCGGGGGGCGGGGGCTCACAGATACGCAGTATTTT
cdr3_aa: CASSPGGRGLTDTQYF

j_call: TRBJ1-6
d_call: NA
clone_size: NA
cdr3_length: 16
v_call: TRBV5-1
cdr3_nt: TGCGCCAGCAGCGGAGACGGGGGAACGGGGAATTCACCCCTCCACTTT
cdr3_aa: CASSGDGGTGNSPLHF

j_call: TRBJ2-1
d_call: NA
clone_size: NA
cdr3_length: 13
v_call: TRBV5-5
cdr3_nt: TGTGCCAGCAGCCGACAGCCGGGCGATGAGCAGTTCTTC
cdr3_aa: CASSRQPGDEQFF

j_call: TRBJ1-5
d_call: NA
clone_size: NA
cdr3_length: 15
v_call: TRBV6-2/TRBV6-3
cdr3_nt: TGTGCCAGCAGTCGCGGCGGTGGGTCGGGTCAGCCCCAGCATTTT
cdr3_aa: CASSRGGGSGQPQHF

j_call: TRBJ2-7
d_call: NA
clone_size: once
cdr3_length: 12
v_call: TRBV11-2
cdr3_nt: TGTGCCAGCAGCTTAGCTTTCTACGAGCAGTACTTC
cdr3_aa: CASSLAFYEQYF